These 9 T cell receptor beta chains originate from one sample sequenced in a study of blood T cell repertoires in COVID-19. Produced via immunoSEQ multiplex PCR; TCRdb's table is partial and in-frame only. The sample contains 170,000 or so clones, around 83% of which appear only once. Sequenced: peripheral blood. These receptors all come from a woman in her 70s with COVID-19, enrolled during active disease.

The genes are TRBV5-3 and TRBJ2-7; 14 bases fit TRBD2. TRBV5-3 is filed as an ORF, its function uncertain. The CDR3 length is 17 residues. Trimming cost V 1 base and J 3 bases; bases outside gene matches: 6. The CDR3 here is CARSLFRLAGGFYEQYF. CDR3 nucleotide sequence: TGTGCCAGAAGCTTGTTCAGACTAGCGGGAGGGTTCTACGAGCAGTACTTC.

This clone was detected only a few times. The rearrangement uses TRBV28 and TRBJ1-2; D is undetermined. Germline V gene data show CDR1 as MDHEN and CDR2 as SYDVKM. V lost 6 bases and J 6 bases, leaving 14 bases between the germline ends. The CDR3 is made up of 13 amino acids. CDR3 residues: CASRGPTADGYTF. As DNA, the CDR3 is TGTGCCAGCAGAGGACCTACAGCGGATGGCTACACCTTC.

The V gene is TRBV30, the J gene TRBJ2-5; TRBD2 matches 13 bases. The CDR3 runs to 13 residues. CDR1 is GTSNPN and CDR2 is SVGIG in the germline V gene (reference sequence). V shed 5 bases, J shed 5 bases, and the junction held 2 bases outside the gene matches. CDR3 protein: CAWGLAGVETQYF. The CDR3 region has the DNA TGTGCCTGGGGACTAGCGGGAGTGGAGACCCAGTACTTC.

J is TRBJ1-4 and V is TRBV2, with 9 nucleotides matching TRBD1. The CDR3 totals 14 residues. Germline V gene sequence: CDR1 SNHLY, CDR2 FYNNEI. Trimming took 6 bases from V and 5 from J; bases not matched to a gene: 4. This chain's CDR3 is CASSGTGFNEKLFF. In nucleotides, the CDR3 is TGTGCCAGCAGCGGGACAGGGTTCAATGAAAAACTGTTTTTT.

This sequence joins TRBV6-2 or TRBV6-3 and TRBJ2-6; unclear D gene. This CDR3 is built from 18 residues. V was clipped by 4 bases and J by 2 bases, with 18 bases between them. Germline CDR1 reads MNHEY; CDR2 reads SVGEGT. CDR3 residues: CASSLFSPRVAGANVLTF. The CDR3 DNA reads TGTGCCAGCAGTTTGTTCTCCCCCCGCGTAGCTGGGGCCAACGTCCTGACTTTC.

The chain recombines TRBV12-3 or TRBV12-4 with TRBJ1-5, with D uncertain. V lost 5 bases, J lost 9 bases, and 11 bases lay in between. There are 12 residues in the CDR3. The CDR3 nucleotides are TGTGCCAGCAGTATTCAGGCGGGGCCCCAGCATTTT. The encoded protein is CASSIQAGPQHF.

The genes are TRBV6-2 or TRBV6-3 and TRBJ2-7, with TRBD2 identical over 14 bases. The germline CDR1 and CDR2 sequences are MNHEY and SVGEGT. V was clipped by 2 bases and J by 2 bases; unmatched bases: 8. CDR3 length: 18 residues. CDR3 bases: TGTGCCAGCAGTTACCCTATACCGGGACTAGCGGGAGCCTACGAGCAGTACTTC. Protein product: CASSYPIPGLAGAYEQYF.

The chain carries TRBV18 and TRBJ1-6; D is possibly TRBD1 (5 bases). Germline values: CDR1 KGHSH, CDR2 LQKENI. Trimming shortened V by 6 bases and J by 9 bases, and 18 bases separated the two germline ends. CDR3 length equals 15 residues. CDR3 bases: TGTGCCAGCTCGCCTAGGGCAGGGAATGGTTCACCCCTCCACTTT. As protein: CASSPRAGNGSPLHF.

The chain links TRBV19 to TRBJ2-3, with D maybe TRBD1 (5 bases). V was trimmed by 3 bases and J by 7 bases, leaving 23 bases between them. The CDR3 spans 17 residues. Germline V gives CDR1 LNHDA, CDR2 SQIVND (reference sequence). CDR3 in amino acids: CASSISERAGAGNTQYF. The DNA for the CDR3 is TGTGCCAGTAGTATTTCGGAAAGGGCAGGCGCAGGGAATACGCAGTATTTT.